The rows below give T cell receptor beta chains drawn from one sample of a study of blood T cell repertoires in COVID-19. Measured with immunoSEQ multiplex PCR; TCRdb has only the in-frame clones, and not every one. The sample includes around 310,000 clones, 70% to 90% of them seen just once. Sequencing was carried out using peripheral blood. The receptors were gathered from an older woman with acute or convalescent COVID-19. Each CDR3 is given without its conserved first and last residue. Only part of the rows carry a size: once, few, many, or a class if the clone is expanded.

j_call: TRBJ1-2
clone_size: NA
cdr3_length: 13
v_call: TRBV3-1/TRBV3-2
cdr3_aa: ASSQDWTGHYGYT

j_call: TRBJ2-2
clone_size: NA
cdr3_length: 13
v_call: TRBV30
cdr3_aa: AWSGVQGQTGELF

j_call: TRBJ2-7
clone_size: NA
cdr3_length: 11
v_call: TRBV11-2
cdr3_aa: ASSPGTGPEQY

j_call: TRBJ2-3
clone_size: NA
cdr3_length: 15
v_call: TRBV9
cdr3_aa: ASSVRTSGGAVDTQY

j_call: TRBJ2-3
clone_size: few
cdr3_length: 13
v_call: TRBV24-1
cdr3_aa: ATSDSPLRTDTQY

j_call: TRBJ1-2
clone_size: NA
cdr3_length: 9
v_call: TRBV28
cdr3_aa: ATSGGYGYT

j_call: TRBJ2-7
clone_size: NA
cdr3_length: 12
v_call: TRBV27
cdr3_aa: ASSLTGSAYEQY

j_call: TRBJ2-1
clone_size: NA
cdr3_length: 13
v_call: TRBV25-1
cdr3_aa: ASRPTGGSYNEQF

j_call: TRBJ2-1
clone_size: NA
cdr3_length: 10
v_call: TRBV12-3/TRBV12-4
cdr3_aa: ASSFSTHEQF

j_call: TRBJ2-5
clone_size: NA
cdr3_length: 13
v_call: TRBV9
cdr3_aa: ASSVLGGSQETQY

j_call: TRBJ2-7
clone_size: NA
cdr3_length: 12
v_call: TRBV7-2
cdr3_aa: ASSNGGGLSEQY

j_call: TRBJ2-7
clone_size: NA
cdr3_length: 13
v_call: TRBV11-1
cdr3_aa: ASSLGTGRDYEQY

j_call: TRBJ1-5
clone_size: NA
cdr3_length: 13
v_call: TRBV3-1/TRBV3-2
cdr3_aa: ASSQGTGNNQPQH

j_call: TRBJ2-7
clone_size: NA
cdr3_length: 12
v_call: TRBV27
cdr3_aa: ASSLSPGRNEQY

j_call: TRBJ2-3
clone_size: NA
cdr3_length: 13
v_call: TRBV9
cdr3_aa: ASSVLASNTDTQY

j_call: TRBJ2-2
clone_size: NA
cdr3_length: 15
v_call: TRBV19
cdr3_aa: ASSDWTGGLSTGELF

j_call: TRBJ2-3
clone_size: NA
cdr3_length: 13
v_call: TRBV6-5
cdr3_aa: ASSPTSGRGNTQY

j_call: TRBJ1-5
clone_size: NA
cdr3_length: 9
v_call: TRBV2
cdr3_aa: ASGRGQPQH

j_call: TRBJ2-7
clone_size: once
cdr3_length: 10
v_call: TRBV6-5
cdr3_aa: ASKGSSYEQY

j_call: TRBJ1-2
clone_size: NA
cdr3_length: 13
v_call: TRBV24-1
cdr3_aa: ATSDPQQGKRSYT

j_call: TRBJ1-5
clone_size: NA
cdr3_length: 11
v_call: TRBV6-5
cdr3_aa: ASRRQFNQPQH

j_call: TRBJ1-2
clone_size: NA
cdr3_length: 15
v_call: TRBV28
cdr3_aa: ASSLSARFGDNYGYT

j_call: TRBJ2-1
clone_size: NA
cdr3_length: 14
v_call: TRBV24-1
cdr3_aa: ATSDLGTNQLNEQF

j_call: TRBJ1-2
clone_size: NA
cdr3_length: 14
v_call: TRBV19
cdr3_aa: ASSPRGQGTNYGYT

j_call: TRBJ2-5
clone_size: NA
cdr3_length: 15
v_call: TRBV7-2
cdr3_aa: ASSLQLAGAYQETQY

j_call: TRBJ2-1
clone_size: NA
cdr3_length: 13
v_call: TRBV11-3
cdr3_aa: ASSLLAGGHNEQF

j_call: TRBJ1-3
clone_size: NA
cdr3_length: 14
v_call: TRBV7-2
cdr3_aa: ASSSIGVPSGNTIY

j_call: TRBJ2-1
clone_size: NA
cdr3_length: 12
v_call: TRBV4-2
cdr3_aa: ASSQGVGYNEQF

j_call: TRBJ2-1
clone_size: NA
cdr3_length: 16
v_call: TRBV28
cdr3_aa: ASSPTNPSGSLINEQF

j_call: TRBJ1-1
clone_size: NA
cdr3_length: 9
v_call: TRBV20-1
cdr3_aa: SARAYTEAF

j_call: TRBJ1-1
clone_size: NA
cdr3_length: 11
v_call: TRBV5-5
cdr3_aa: ASSLEAGPEAF

j_call: TRBJ1-4
clone_size: NA
cdr3_length: 12
v_call: TRBV11-2
cdr3_aa: ASSLSGFYEKLF

j_call: TRBJ2-7
clone_size: NA
cdr3_length: 12
v_call: TRBV9
cdr3_aa: ASSVVQGEGEQY

j_call: TRBJ1-1
clone_size: NA
cdr3_length: 11
v_call: TRBV5-1
cdr3_aa: ASSLDKYTEAF

j_call: TRBJ1-2
clone_size: NA
cdr3_length: 10
v_call: TRBV6-6
cdr3_aa: ATYWGLYGYT

j_call: TRBJ2-7
clone_size: NA
cdr3_length: 11
v_call: TRBV19
cdr3_aa: ASSISGDYEQY